This T cell receptor (beta chain) is drawn from a study of blood T cell repertoires in COVID-19. Study summary: Spain, Italy and the United States supplied samples that represented acute and convalescent COVID-19. The cDNA or gDNA used as material had been derived from T cells, B-cell-depleted T cells, or PBMCs.

Authors' data handling: Amplification from reference gene primers served as the basis for estimated nucleated cell counts. Clones were sequenced by immunoSEQ multiplex PCR, and TCRdb holds only the in-frame ones, with some missing. That table furnishes V, J and clone size, whereas the DNA furnished D and trimming. Here the sample spans over 60,000 clones, 75% to 90% being singletons. This CDR3 is built from 17 residues. Per germline, CDR1 PRHDT and CDR2 FYEKMQ (reference sequence). Trimming removed 5 bases at V and 5 bases at J, with 22 bases between. This clonotype was obtained from an elderly man with acute or convalescent COVID-19. The chain has TRBV13 and TRBJ2-1, with D perhaps TRBD2 (6 bases). The sample consisted of peripheral blood. This CDR3 reads CASSPGDQGDTNNEQFF. The CDR3 bases are TGTGCCAGCAGCCCGGGGGACCAGGGCGATACTAACAATGAGCAGTTCTTC.